This T cell receptor (beta chain) came from a study of blood T cell repertoires in COVID-19. About the study: The United States, Italy and Spain provided the acute and convalescent COVID-19 samples.

Per the original data handling: Estimation of nucleated cell counts was performed using reference gene primer amplification. Here immunoSEQ multiplex PCR was the method, and the copy in TCRdb shows in-frame clones only, minus some. That table is the source of V, J and clone size, and D and trimming were worked out from the DNA. Counted here are 300,000 to 400,000 clones, approximately 88% occurring once; the ten biggest clones make up approximately 9.4%. The germline V gene has CDR1 SEHNR and CDR2 FQNEAQ (reference sequence). This CDR3 has 15 amino acids. J lost 7 bases, V lost 7 bases, and 9 bases had no gene match. Followed over time, Seattle patients had been enrolled while infection was active.

V and J are TRBV7-9 and TRBJ2-2; 10 bases align to TRBD1. This clonotype originated in a young man with COVID-19, enrolled during active disease. Sequenced input: peripheral blood. CDR3 sequence reads: CASTPDRGQNGELFF. The CDR3 region has the DNA TGTGCCAGCACCCCTGACAGGGGGCAGAACGGGGAGCTGTTTTTT.